Below, 5 T cell receptor beta chains from the same sample are listed, as sequenced in a study of cytomegalovirus exposure and HLA in healthy donors. Use of 60 Vbeta and 13 Jbeta primers characterized the PCR. Profiling relied on immunoSEQ multiplex PCR, and the TCRdb table lists in-frame clones only, not all of them. The sample holds about 120,000 clones; less than 10% are singletons and the top ten take around 6%. Sequenced: PBMCs. These receptors originate from a woman between 40 and 55 years old in good health and CMV-seropositive.

This chain links TRBV6-5 with TRBJ1-1; 9 bases agree with TRBD1. The V segment lost 6 bases and the J segment 10 bases; nucleotides outside the gene matches: 9. Germline V gives CDR1 MNHEY, CDR2 SVGAGI. The CDR3 contains 13 residues. The CDR3 here is CASSRDRERGAFF. As DNA, the CDR3 is TGTGCCAGCAGCCGGGACAGGGAAAGAGGAGCTTTCTTT.

The chain is built from TRBV6-1 and TRBJ2-2; D not certain. Germline V gene sequence: CDR1 MNHNS, CDR2 SASEGT. The CDR3 covers 16 residues. V shed 4 bases and J shed 0 bases, with 12 bases lying between them. CDR3: CASSAWQAPNTGELFF. CDR3 bases: TGTGCCAGCAGTGCTTGGCAGGCCCCGAACACCGGGGAGCTGTTTTTT.

Only a few counts were recorded for this clone. This rearrangement joins TRBV10-3 to TRBJ1-6; D may be TRBD1 (5 bases). Germline lookup yields CDR1 ENHRY and CDR2 SYGVKD. V was shortened by 6 bases and J by 6 bases, with 15 bases between the two germline ends. This CDR3 contains 15 residues. The CDR3 region has the DNA TGTGCCATCAGCCCGACAACAGGACCTAATTCACCCCTCCACTTT. It translates to CAISPTTGPNSPLHF.

This clone showed up just a few times. The chain links TRBV28 to TRBJ1-1, with D hard to call. V was clipped by 8 bases and J by 5 bases, with 9 bases between them. The CDR3 contains 11 residues. Germline V gene sequence: CDR1 MDHEN, CDR2 SYDVKM. CDR3 coding DNA: TGTGCCAGCTGGAGTAGGACTGAAGCTTTCTTT. This encodes CASWSRTEAFF.

The V gene is TRBV7-2, the J gene TRBJ2-7; 8 bases line up with TRBD1. This CDR3 is 14 amino acids long. CDR1 is SGHTA and CDR2 is FQGNSA in the germline V gene. V lost 1 base to trimming and J lost 2 bases; unmatched junction nucleotides: 1. In DNA form, the CDR3 reads TGTGCCAGCAGCTTAGAGGACAGGGCCTACGAGCAGTACTTC. Protein product: CASSLEDRAYEQYF.